This note documents a single TCR beta chain sequence. There are many counts of this clonotype. Its antigen is not yet known. No base quality information exists; no much larger clone differs at one position. The sample comes from a study of spatial heterogeneity in lung cancer (dated by TCRdb to about 2019). Turning to the overall study: Beta-chain transcripts were consistently detected in greater numbers than alpha-chain transcripts, which likely reflects a higher abundance of beta-chain transcripts. At surgery, both alpha and beta chains were TCR-sequenced in 200 to 250 tumor regions, about 64 matched nontumor lung samples and some 60 PBMC samples. Nonsynonymous mutation counts, determined by whole-exome sequencing of tumor tissue, were related to TCR repertoire features. In non-small cell lung cancer, the study quantitatively compared TCR alpha and beta repertoires across several tumor regions, matched nontumor lung, and blood. In the raw uncorrected reads, each unique combination of TCR and UMI appeared more than ten times on average.

According to the germline V gene, CDR1 reads MNHNS and CDR2 reads SASEGT. Compared with germline, V lacks 3 bases and J lacks 11 bases; bases without a gene match: 18. Its CDR3 holds 17 amino acids, cysteine through phenylalanine. Only the CDR3 DNA is retained, 51 bases long and in frame from the first base. The study at large found these results: Confirming at a functional level the hypothesis that regional TCRs recognize regional mutations was considered to require additional single-cell paired TCR alpha and beta sequencing. Ubiquitous expanded tumor TCRs were found in blood more often at tumor resection than at routine follow-up.

Read against the paper, the sample's time point label means: sample taken at primary tumor resection. Donors were some 78 patients with early-stage, untreated non-small cell lung cancer from the lung TRACERx cohort. TCR sequencing used whole RNA extracted from tumor and nontumor lung tissue, or from cryopreserved PBMC samples, without cell sorting. Only patients with enough RNA available from two or more tumor regions were chosen for TCR sequencing. To prepare the library, 5' RACE was applied. The sample was run on a NextSeq 500. In the TCR library protocol, a unique molecular identifier was attached to each TCR cDNA molecule so that PCR and sequencing errors could be corrected. For the original study's pipeline: TCR identification, UMI-based error correction and CDR3 extraction were all carried out with Decombinator tools. TCRs above a frequency of 2 per 1,000, corresponding to the top 1% of the tumor frequency distribution, were defined as expanded. Renyi diversity was calculated using the R vegan package after each repertoire was subsampled 100 times to 5,000 TCRs. CDR3 similarity networks were built from amino acid triplet string-kernel similarity, connecting CDR3s with pairwise similarity above 0.82. Using fastp at Q25 and MiXCR, TCRdb reprocessed the public reads and kept productive beta chains. CDR3 protein duplicates are merged, each entry listing the most common genes and DNA. These V and J calls derive from TCRdb rather than the authors' analysis. Across this sample there are just over 75,000 distinct CDR3 sequences, with under 8.5% seen only once. About 6.8% of the sample comes from the top ten.

The rearranged chain carries TRBV6-1 and TRBJ1-5; TRBD1 fits 8 bases in the junction. Sample: PBMCs, taken at surgery. This TCR was sampled from a male donor with early-stage non-small cell lung cancer. The CDR3 protein sequence reads: CASSDESGRGRVLAQHF. The DNA sequence is given as TGTGCCAGCAGTGATGAGTCGGGCAGGGGGCGAGTACTAGCCCAGCATTTT.